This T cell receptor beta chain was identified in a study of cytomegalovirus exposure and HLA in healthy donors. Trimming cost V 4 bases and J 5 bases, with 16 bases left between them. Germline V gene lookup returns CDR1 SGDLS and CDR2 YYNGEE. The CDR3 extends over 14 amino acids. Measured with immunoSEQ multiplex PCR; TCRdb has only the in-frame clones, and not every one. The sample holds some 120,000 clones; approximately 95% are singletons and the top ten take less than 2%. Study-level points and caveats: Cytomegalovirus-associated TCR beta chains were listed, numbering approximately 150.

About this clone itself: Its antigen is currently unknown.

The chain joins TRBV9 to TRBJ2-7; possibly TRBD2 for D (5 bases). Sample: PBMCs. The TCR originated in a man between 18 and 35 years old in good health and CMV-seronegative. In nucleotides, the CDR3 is TGTGCCAGCAGCCCTCCAACGGGAACCCACGAGCAGTACTTC. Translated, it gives CASSPPTGTHEQYF.